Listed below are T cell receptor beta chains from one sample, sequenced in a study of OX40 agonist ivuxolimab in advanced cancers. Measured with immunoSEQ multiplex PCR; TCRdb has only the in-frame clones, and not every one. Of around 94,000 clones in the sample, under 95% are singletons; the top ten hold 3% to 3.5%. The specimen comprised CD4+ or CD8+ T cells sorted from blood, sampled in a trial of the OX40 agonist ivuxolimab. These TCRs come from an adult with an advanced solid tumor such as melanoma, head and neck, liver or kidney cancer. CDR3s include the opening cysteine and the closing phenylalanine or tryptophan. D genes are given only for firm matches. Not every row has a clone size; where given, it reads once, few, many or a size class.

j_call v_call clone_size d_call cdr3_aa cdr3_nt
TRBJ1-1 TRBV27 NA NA CASSLGAGENTEAFF TGTGCCAGCAGTTTAGGGGCAGGGGAGAACACTGAAGCTTTCTTT
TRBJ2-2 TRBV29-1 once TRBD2 CSVPGGTGELFF TGCAGCGTCCCGGGGGGGACCGGGGAGCTGTTTTTT
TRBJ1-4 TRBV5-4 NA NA CASRAGLTNEKLFF TGTGCCAGCAGAGCAGGTCTAACTAATGAAAAACTGTTTTTT
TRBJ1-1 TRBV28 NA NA CASSSPGDTEAFF TGTGCCAGCAGTTCCCCGGGCGACACTGAAGCTTTCTTT
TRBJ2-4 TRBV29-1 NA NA CSVPGLRGGNIQYF TGCAGCGTTCCGGGACTCCGTGGGGGAAACATTCAGTACTTC
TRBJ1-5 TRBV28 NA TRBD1 CASSKGASLHSNQPQHF TGTGCCAGCAGTAAGGGGGCCTCACTCCATAGCAATCAGCCCCAGCATTTT
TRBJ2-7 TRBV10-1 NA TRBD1 CASSGDRWYEQYF TGCGCCAGCAGTGGGGACAGGTGGTACGAGCAGTACTTC
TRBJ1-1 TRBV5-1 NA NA CASRDIESNTEAFF TGCGCCAGCAGGGATATCGAGTCGAACACTGAAGCTTTCTTT
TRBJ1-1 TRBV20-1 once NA CSAPAGGGAFF TGCAGTGCCCCGGCTGGGGGGGGAGCTTTCTTT
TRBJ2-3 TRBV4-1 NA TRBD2 CASSHVGGGETDTQYF TGCGCCAGCAGCCACGTCGGCGGGGGAGAAACAGATACGCAGTATTTT
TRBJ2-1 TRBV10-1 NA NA CASSESVGHREQFF TGCGCCAGCAGTGAGTCGGTCGGACACCGAGAGCAGTTCTTC
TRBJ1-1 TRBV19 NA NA CASSFENTEAFF TGTGCCAGTAGTTTTGAGAACACTGAAGCTTTCTTT
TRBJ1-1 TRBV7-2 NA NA CASSLGRDRAFF TGTGCCAGCAGCTTAGGGAGGGACCGAGCTTTCTTT
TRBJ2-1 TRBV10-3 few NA CAMTPKQVDNEQFF TGTGCCATGACCCCCAAGCAGGTAGACAATGAGCAGTTCTTC
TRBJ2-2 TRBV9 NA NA CASSVASRNTGELFF TGTGCCAGCAGCGTAGCCTCTAGGAACACCGGGGAGCTGTTTTTT
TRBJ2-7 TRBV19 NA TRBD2 CASSFGTSGSYEQYF TGTGCCAGTAGTTTCGGGACTAGCGGGTCCTACGAGCAGTACTTC
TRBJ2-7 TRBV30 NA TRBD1 CAWSAWDRVLEQYF TGTGCCTGGAGTGCCTGGGACAGGGTTCTCGAGCAGTACTTC
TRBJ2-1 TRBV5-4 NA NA CASSPETGAYNEQFF TGTGCCAGCAGCCCCGAGACGGGGGCTTACAATGAGCAGTTCTTC
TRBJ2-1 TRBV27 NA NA CASSRGLYDEQFF TGTGCCAGCAGTAGGGGACTCTACGATGAGCAGTTCTTC
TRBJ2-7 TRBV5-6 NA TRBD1 CASSAGQGSWEQYF TGTGCCAGCAGCGCCGGACAGGGATCGTGGGAGCAGTACTTC
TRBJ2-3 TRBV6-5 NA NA CASSYFSTDTQYF TGTGCCAGCAGTTACTTCAGCACAGATACGCAGTATTTT
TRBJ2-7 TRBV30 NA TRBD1 CAWSLGTGGSEQYF TGTGCCTGGAGTCTCGGGACAGGGGGCAGCGAGCAGTACTTC
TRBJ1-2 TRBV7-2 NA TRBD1 CASSGGDSIVTF TGTGCCAGCAGCGGGGGGGACAGTATCGTTACCTTC
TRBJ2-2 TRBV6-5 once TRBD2 CASRGSGRVTGELFF TGTGCCAGCAGAGGTAGCGGGAGGGTAACCGGGGAGCTGTTTTTT
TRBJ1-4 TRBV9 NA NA CASSARRQDEKLFF TGTGCCAGCAGCGCCAGAAGACAGGATGAAAAACTGTTTTTT
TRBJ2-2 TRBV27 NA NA CASSSLTLHRAGELFF TGTGCCAGCAGTTCGCTAACCCTACATAGGGCCGGGGAGCTGTTTTTT
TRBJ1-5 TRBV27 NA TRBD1 CASMDRGQGNQPQHF TGTGCCAGCATGGACAGGGGGCAAGGAAATCAGCCCCAGCATTTT
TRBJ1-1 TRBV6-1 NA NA CAIVGAGRVAFF TGTGCCATTGTGGGAGCAGGGAGGGTAGCTTTCTTT